One sample yielded the 14 T cell receptor beta chains listed below, sequenced in a study of radiotherapy plus CTLA-4 blockade in lung cancer. This table comes from immunoSEQ multiplex PCR, and its TCRdb copy is limited to in-frame clones, with some not included. The table shows about 78,000 clones, with around 88% occurring only once. The specimen comprised peripheral blood, sampled from a patient treated with radiotherapy plus ipilimumab. The receptors originated from a human donor with non-small cell lung cancer who had a partial response to radiotherapy plus ipilimumab.

The chain is built from TRBV18 and TRBJ2-3, with 12 bases aligning to TRBD2. CDR1 and CDR2 from the germline V gene are KGHSH and LQKENI. The V segment lost 4 bases and the J segment 4 bases; nucleotides outside the gene matches: 12. The CDR3 is 18 amino acids. CDR3 in amino acids: CASSLLEATSGSSDTQYF. In DNA form, the CDR3 reads TGTGCCAGCTCACTATTAGAAGCGACTAGCGGGAGTTCAGATACGCAGTATTTT.

In this sample, this clone turned up once. The CDR3 sequence: CASSPEGQSGQPQHF. CDR3 nucleotides: TGCGCCAGCAGCCCAGAGGGACAATCGGGTCAGCCCCAGCATTTT. The chain joins TRBV4-1 to TRBJ1-5; possibly TRBD1 for D (6 bases). Germline CDR1 MGHRA, CDR2 YSYEKL. The CDR3 loop spans 15 amino acids. V lost 4 bases to trimming and J lost 6 bases, with 16 bases between them.

The chain links TRBV19 to TRBJ1-1; 7 nucleotides line up with TRBD1. This CDR3 is 15 amino acids long. J gave up 7 bases and V 2 bases, and 10 bases lay outside the gene matches. The germline CDR1 and CDR2 sequences are LNHDA and SQIVND (reference sequence). CDR3 nucleotides: TGTGCCAGTAGTATACTACAGGGGAAGGGGAGTGAAGCTTTCTTT. As protein: CASSILQGKGSEAFF.

V is TRBV10-3 and J is TRBJ2-2; D is possibly TRBD2 (5 bases). Looked up from germline, CDR1 is ENHRY and CDR2 is SYGVKD. V was shortened by 7 bases and J by 4 bases, with 13 bases between the two germline ends. The CDR3 extends over 14 amino acids. CDR3 residues: CAIIANPITGELFF. CDR3 coding DNA: TGTGCCATCATAGCGAACCCTATCACCGGGGAGCTGTTTTTT.

The chain combines TRBV19 with TRBJ1-2; 9 nucleotides align to TRBD1. This CDR3 is built from 16 residues. Trimming cost V 1 base and J 4 bases; bases outside gene matches: 7. Germline V gene sequence: CDR1 LNHDA, CDR2 SQIVND (reference sequence). CDR3: CASSIVGTGTIYGYTF. The DNA for the CDR3 is TGTGCCAGTAGTATAGTAGGGACAGGGACTATCTATGGCTACACCTTC.

The rearrangement links TRBV6-1 to TRBJ2-1, with 9 bases identical to TRBD2. Trimming took 3 bases from V and 10 from J; bases not matched to a gene: 7. CDR1 and CDR2 (germline): MNHNS, SASEGT. The CDR3 consists of 14 residues. DNA for the CDR3: TGTGCCAGCAGTGATGGGCTAGCGGGGTGGGAGCAGTTCTTC. This encodes CASSDGLAGWEQFF.

The V gene is TRBV5-1, the J gene TRBJ2-3, with 11 bases that match TRBD2. CDR3 size: 15 residues. Germline trimming cut 4 bases from V and 0 bases from J; bases unmatched to any gene: 1. CDR1 and CDR2 from the germline V gene are SGHRS and YFSETQ. As DNA, the CDR3 is TGCGCCAGCAGCAGACTAGCGGGAAGCACAGATACGCAGTATTTT. Its translation: CASSRLAGSTDTQYF.

The gene calls are TRBV11-2 and TRBJ1-4; D unresolved. Between the trimmed V and J ends, which lost 1 base and 0 bases, there was a span of 9 bases. This CDR3 is 16 amino acids long. From germline, CDR1 is SGHAT and CDR2 FQNNGV. CDR3 DNA: TGTGCCAGCAGCTTAGGGGTACAGCCAACTAATGAAAAACTGTTTTTT. Its protein is CASSLGVQPTNEKLFF. The whole variable domain, filled in from reference TRBV11-2 and TRBJ1-4, reads EAGVAQSPRYKIIEKRQSVAFWCNPISGHATLYWYQQILGQGPKLLIQFQNNGVVDDSQLPKDRFSAERLKGVDSTLKIQPAKLEDSAVYLCASSLGVQPTNEKLFFGSGTQLSVL.

The J gene is TRBJ1-3, the V gene TRBV5-1; D remains ambiguous. CDR3 size: 15 residues. V gave up 4 bases and J gave up 0 bases, with 11 bases separating them. The germline V gene encodes CDR1 SGHRS and CDR2 YFSETQ. Written as DNA, the CDR3 is TGCGCCAGCAGCGCCGGCCCTAGCTCTGGAAACACCATATATTTT. Translating gives CASSAGPSSGNTIYF. Full variable domain (remainder filled in from reference TRBV5-1 and TRBJ1-3): KAGVTQTPRYLIKTRGQQVTLSCSPISGHRSVSWYQQTPGQGLQFLFEYFSETQRNKGNFPGRFSGRQFSNSRSEMNVSTLELGDSALYLCASSAGPSSGNTIYFGEGSWLTVV.

The V call is TRBV7-8, the J call TRBJ1-2; 8 bases agree with TRBD1. Looked up from germline, CDR1 is SGHVS and CDR2 is FQNEAQ. V lost 5 bases, J lost 5 bases, and 7 bases stayed unmatched. This CDR3 contains 14 residues. CDR3 sequence (DNA): TGTGCCAGCAGCCCTGGGACAGGACAATATGGCTACACCTTC. Translating gives CASSPGTGQYGYTF. Looking up the rest from reference TRBV7-8 and TRBJ1-2 gives the full variable domain: GAGVSQSPRYKVAKRGQDVALRCDPISGHVSLFWYQQALGQGPEFLTYFQNEAQLDKSGLPSDRFFAERPEGSVSTLKIQRTQQEDSAVYLCASSPGTGQYGYTFGSGTRLTVV.

This chain links TRBV28 with TRBJ1-1; possible D gene TRBD1, 6 bases. The length of the CDR3 is 15 residues. V was clipped by 5 bases and J by 1 base, with 14 bases between them. Germline V gene sequence: CDR1 MDHEN, CDR2 SYDVKM. As DNA, the CDR3 is TGTGCCAGCAGTAACACCGGGACACAGAACACTGAAGCTTTCTTT. It is translated as CASSNTGTQNTEAFF.

J is TRBJ2-1 and V is TRBV5-1, with 10 bases identical to TRBD2. The V and J ends lost 1 base and 0 bases, in that order; junction bases with no gene match: 1. The CDR3 consists of 16 residues. Germline CDR1 and CDR2: SGHRS and YFSETQ. As DNA, the CDR3 is TGCGCCAGCAGCTTGTCTAGCGGGAGCTCCTACAATGAGCAGTTCTTC. It is translated as CASSLSSGSSYNEQFF.

This chain joins TRBV21-1 and TRBJ2-1; the DNA was not compared with TRBD1, the D call given in the table. TRBV21-1 is an annotated pseudogene. This CDR3 contains 20 residues. The CDR3: CASSKGAVTGEIVNYNEQFF. Here the CDR3 DNA reads TGTGCCAGCAGCAAAGGGGCGGTGACAGGGGAAATAGTCAATTACAATGAGCAGTTCTTC.

V usage is TRBV5-5 and J usage is TRBJ1-1, with D unresolved. CDR3 size: 15 residues. V was cut by 0 bases and J by 5 bases, with 14 bases left in between. Germline loops: CDR1 SGHKS, CDR2 YYEKEE (reference sequence). CDR3 residues: CASSLELRMRTEAFF. CDR3 coding DNA: TGTGCCAGCAGCTTGGAACTAAGGATGAGGACTGAAGCTTTCTTT.